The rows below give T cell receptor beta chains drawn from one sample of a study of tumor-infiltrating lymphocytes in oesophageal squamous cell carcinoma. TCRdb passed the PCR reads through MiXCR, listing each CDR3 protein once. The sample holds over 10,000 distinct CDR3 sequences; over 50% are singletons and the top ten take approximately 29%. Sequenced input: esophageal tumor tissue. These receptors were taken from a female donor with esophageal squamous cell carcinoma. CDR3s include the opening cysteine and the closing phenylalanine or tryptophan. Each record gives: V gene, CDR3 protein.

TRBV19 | CASRVSGDGRDIQYF
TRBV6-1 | CATQGGETQYF
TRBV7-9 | CASSPLNSYEQFF
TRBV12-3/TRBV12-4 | CASSSTGVTYEQYF
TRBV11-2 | CASSLAASGGAADTQYF
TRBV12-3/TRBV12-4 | CASSSGFYYGYTF
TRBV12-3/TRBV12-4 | CASSAGPYEQYF
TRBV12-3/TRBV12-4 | CASSRSGQETQYF
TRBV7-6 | CASSPTSYDEQFF
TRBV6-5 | CASSQGLQGGSYNEQFF
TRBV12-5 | CASGLSGELYF
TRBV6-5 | CASRARATSGIYEQYF
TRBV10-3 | CAINGQEEYGYTF
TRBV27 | CASSPGYSEQFF
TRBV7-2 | CASSLVAGSSYNEQFF
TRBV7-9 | CASSIGAGELFF
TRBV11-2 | CASSLAPSAFDTQYF
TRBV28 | CASSFPDRYEQYF
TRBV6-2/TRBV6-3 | CASRGIVRNEQFF
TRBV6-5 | CASSYRAADTEAFF
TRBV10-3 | CAIRPIGGSTDTQYF
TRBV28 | CASSLFALEGDTQYF
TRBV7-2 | CASSLSMGGYNEQYF
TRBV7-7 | CASSPPGGWETQYF
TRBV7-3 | CASSTGLAEETQYF
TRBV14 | CASSPRQGLNNEQFF
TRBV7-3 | CASSLGGTVNRETQYF
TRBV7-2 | CASSPDRSYEQYF
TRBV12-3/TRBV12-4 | CASSPETSGYEQYF
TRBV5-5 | CASSRTVNSNQPQHF
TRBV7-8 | CASSTNTGLSYEQYF
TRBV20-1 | CSAIYRDRLSSYNSPLHF
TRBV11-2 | CASSLVGGPDTQYF
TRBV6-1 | CATKQGLGNIQYF
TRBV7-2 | CASSPRWDHEQYF
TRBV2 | CASCLMGQPRETQYF